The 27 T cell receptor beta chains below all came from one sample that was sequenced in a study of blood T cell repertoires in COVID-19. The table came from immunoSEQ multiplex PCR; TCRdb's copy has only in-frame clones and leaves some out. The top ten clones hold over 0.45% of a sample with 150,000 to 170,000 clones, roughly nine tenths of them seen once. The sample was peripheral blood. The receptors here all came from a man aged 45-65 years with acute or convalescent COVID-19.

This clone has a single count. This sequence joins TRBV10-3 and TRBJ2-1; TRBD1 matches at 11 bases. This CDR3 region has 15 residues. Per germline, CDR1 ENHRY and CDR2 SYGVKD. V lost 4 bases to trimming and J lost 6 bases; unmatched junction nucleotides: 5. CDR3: CAISASGTGGNEQFF. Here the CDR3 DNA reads TGTGCCATCAGTGCTTCGGGGACAGGGGGCAATGAGCAGTTCTTC.

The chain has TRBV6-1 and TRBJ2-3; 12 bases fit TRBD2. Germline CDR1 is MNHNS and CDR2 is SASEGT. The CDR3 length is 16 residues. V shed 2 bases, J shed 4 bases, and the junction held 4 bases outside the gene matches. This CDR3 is CASSELAGGPADTQYF. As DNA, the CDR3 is TGTGCCAGCAGTGAACTAGCGGGAGGGCCCGCAGATACGCAGTATTTT.

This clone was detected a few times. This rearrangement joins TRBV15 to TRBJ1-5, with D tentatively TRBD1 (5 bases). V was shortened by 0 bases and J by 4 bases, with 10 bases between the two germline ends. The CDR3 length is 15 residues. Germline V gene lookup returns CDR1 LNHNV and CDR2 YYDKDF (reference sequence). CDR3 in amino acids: CATSRDKGMNQPQHF. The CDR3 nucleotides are TGTGCCACCAGCAGAGATAAGGGGATGAATCAGCCCCAGCATTTT.

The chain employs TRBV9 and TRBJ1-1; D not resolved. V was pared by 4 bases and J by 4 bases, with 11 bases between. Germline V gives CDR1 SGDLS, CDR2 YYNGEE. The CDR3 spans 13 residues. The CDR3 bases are TGTGCCAGCAGCCCAGAGTCGGGCACTGAAGCTTTCTTT. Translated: CASSPESGTEAFF.

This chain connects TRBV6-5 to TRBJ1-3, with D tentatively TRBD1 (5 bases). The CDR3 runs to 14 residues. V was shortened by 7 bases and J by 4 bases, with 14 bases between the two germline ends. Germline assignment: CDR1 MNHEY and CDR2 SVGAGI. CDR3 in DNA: TGTGCCAGCAAAAGACAGTATCAAGGAAACACCATATATTTT. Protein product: CASKRQYQGNTIYF.

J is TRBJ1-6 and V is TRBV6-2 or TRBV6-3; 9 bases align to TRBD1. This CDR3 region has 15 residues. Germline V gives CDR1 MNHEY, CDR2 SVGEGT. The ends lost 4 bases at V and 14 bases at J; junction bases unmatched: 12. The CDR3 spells CASSSPGQGRFTLHF. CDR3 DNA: TGTGCCAGCAGTTCACCGGGACAGGGCCGATTCACCCTCCACTTT.

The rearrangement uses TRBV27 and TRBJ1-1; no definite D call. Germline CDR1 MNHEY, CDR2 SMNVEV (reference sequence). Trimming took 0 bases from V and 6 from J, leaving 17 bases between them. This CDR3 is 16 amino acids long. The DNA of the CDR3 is TGTGCCAGCAGTTTATCGGCCCACCCGGCGGGCGCTGAAGCTTTCTTT. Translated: CASSLSAHPAGAEAFF.

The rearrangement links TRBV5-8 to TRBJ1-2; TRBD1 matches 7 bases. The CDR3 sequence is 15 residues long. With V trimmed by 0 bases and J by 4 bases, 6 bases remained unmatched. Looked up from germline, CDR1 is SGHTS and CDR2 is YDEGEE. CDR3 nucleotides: TGTGCCAGCAGCTTGGGGTCAGGGGGAACCTATGGCTACACCTTC. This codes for CASSLGSGGTYGYTF.

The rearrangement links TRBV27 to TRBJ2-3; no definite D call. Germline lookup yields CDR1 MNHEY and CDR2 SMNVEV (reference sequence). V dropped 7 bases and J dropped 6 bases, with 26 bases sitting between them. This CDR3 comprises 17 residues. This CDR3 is CASTSDRPSTDADTQYF. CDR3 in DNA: TGTGCCAGCACCTCCGACCGACCGAGCACAGATGCCGATACGCAGTATTTT.

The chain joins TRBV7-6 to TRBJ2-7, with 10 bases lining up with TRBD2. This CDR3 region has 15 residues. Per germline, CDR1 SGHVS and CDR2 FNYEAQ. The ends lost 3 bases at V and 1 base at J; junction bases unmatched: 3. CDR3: CASSFGLAASYEQYF. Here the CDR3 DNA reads TGTGCCAGCAGCTTCGGACTAGCGGCATCCTACGAGCAGTACTTC. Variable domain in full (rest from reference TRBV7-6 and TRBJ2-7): GAGVSQSPRYKVTKRGQDVALRCDPISGHVSLYWYRQALGQGPEFLTYFNYEAQQDKSGLPNDRFSAERPEGSISTLTIQRTEQRDSAMYRCASSFGLAASYEQYFGPGTRLTVT.

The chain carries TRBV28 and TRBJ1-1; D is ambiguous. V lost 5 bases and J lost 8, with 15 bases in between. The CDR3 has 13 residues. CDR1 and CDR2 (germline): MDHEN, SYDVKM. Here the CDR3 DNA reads TGTGCCAGCAGTGGAATTAACTACGTGGAAGCTTTCTTT. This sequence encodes CASSGINYVEAFF.

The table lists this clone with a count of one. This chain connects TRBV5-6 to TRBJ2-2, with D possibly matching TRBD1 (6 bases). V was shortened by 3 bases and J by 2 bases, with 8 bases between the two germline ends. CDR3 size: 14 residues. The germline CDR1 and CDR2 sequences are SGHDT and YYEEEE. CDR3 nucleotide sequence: TGTGCCAGCAGCTGGGGGCGCAACACCGGGGAGCTGTTTTTT. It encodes CASSWGRNTGELFF. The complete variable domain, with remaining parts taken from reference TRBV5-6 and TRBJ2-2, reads DAGVTQSPTHLIKTRGQQVTLRCSPKSGHDTVSWYQQALGQGPQFIFQYYEEEERQRGNFPDRFSGHQFPNYSSELNVNALLLGDSALYLCASSWGRNTGELFFGEGSRLTVL.

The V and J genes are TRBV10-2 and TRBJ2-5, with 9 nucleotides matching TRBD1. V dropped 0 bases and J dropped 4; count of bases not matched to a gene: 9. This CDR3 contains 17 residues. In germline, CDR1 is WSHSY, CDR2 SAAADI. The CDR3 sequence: CASSESWDRAGGETQYF. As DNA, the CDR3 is TGCGCCAGCAGTGAGTCATGGGACAGGGCAGGGGGAGAGACCCAGTACTTC.

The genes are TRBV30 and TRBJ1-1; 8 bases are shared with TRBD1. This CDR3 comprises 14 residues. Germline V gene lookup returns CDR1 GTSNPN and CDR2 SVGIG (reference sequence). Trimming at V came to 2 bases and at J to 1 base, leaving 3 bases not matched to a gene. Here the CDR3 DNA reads TGTGCCTGGAGTCTGGGGACAGGGAACACTGAAGCTTTCTTT. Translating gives CAWSLGTGNTEAFF.

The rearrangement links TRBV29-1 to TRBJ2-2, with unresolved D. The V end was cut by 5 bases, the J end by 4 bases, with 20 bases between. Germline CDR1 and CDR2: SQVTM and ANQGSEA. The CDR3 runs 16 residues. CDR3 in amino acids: CSVSWAGPLGTGELFF. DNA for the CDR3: TGCAGCGTTTCCTGGGCAGGCCCACTTGGCACCGGGGAGCTGTTTTTT.

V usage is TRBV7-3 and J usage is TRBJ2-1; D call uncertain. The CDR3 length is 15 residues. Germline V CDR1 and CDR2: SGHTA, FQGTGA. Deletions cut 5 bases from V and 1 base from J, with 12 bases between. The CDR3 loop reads CASSLNDGSYNEQFF. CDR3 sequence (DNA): TGTGCCAGCAGCCTAAATGACGGGTCCTACAATGAGCAGTTCTTC.

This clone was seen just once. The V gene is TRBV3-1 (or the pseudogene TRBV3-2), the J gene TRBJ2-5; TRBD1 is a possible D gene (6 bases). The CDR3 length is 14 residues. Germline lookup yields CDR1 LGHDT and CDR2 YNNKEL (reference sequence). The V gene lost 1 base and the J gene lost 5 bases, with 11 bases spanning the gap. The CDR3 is CASSQVWGPETQYF. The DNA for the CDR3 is TGTGCCAGCAGCCAAGTCTGGGGGCCCGAGACCCAGTACTTC.

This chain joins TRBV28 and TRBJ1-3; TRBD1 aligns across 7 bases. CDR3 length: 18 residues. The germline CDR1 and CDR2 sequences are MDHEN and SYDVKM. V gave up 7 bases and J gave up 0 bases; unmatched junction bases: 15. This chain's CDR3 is CASNPPGQRTLSGNTIYF. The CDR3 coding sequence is TGTGCCAGCAATCCCCCGGGACAGAGAACCCTCTCTGGAAACACCATATATTTT.

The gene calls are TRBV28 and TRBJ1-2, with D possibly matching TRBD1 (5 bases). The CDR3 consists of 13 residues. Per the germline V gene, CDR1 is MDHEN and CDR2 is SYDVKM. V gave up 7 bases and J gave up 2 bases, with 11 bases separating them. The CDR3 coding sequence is TGTGCCAGCACTAACGACAGAAACTATGGCTACACCTTC. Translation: CASTNDRNYGYTF.

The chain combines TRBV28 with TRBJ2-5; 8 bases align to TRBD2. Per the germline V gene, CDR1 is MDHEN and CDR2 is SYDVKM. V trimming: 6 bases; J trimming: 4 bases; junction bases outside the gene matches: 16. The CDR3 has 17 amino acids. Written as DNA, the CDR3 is TGTGCCAGCAGCAACCAGGATACGGGGGGGGTTTCAGAGACCCAGTACTTC. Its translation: CASSNQDTGGVSETQYF.

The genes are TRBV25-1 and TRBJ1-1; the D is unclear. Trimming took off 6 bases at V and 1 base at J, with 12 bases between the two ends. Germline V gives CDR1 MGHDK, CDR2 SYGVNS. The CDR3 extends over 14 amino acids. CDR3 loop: CASRHPGTNTEAFF. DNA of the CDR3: TGTGCCAGCAGACACCCGGGTACGAACACTGAAGCTTTCTTT. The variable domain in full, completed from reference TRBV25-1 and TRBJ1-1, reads EADIYQTPRYLVIGTGKKITLECSQTMGHDKMYWYQQDPGMELHLIHYSYGVNSTEKGDLSSESTVSRIRTEHFPLTLESARPSHTSQYLCASRHPGTNTEAFFGQGTRLTVV.

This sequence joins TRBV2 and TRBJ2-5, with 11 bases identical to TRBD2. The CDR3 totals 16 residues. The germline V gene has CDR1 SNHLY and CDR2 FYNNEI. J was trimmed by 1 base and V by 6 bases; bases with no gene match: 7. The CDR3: CASSRSGTSGQETQYF. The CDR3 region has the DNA TGTGCCAGCAGCCGAAGCGGGACTAGCGGCCAAGAGACCCAGTACTTC.

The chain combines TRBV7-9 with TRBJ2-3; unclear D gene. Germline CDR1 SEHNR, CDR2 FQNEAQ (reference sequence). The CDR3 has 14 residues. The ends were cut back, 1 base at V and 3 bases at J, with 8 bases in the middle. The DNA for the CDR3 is TGTGCCAGCAGCTTAGAGCAGACTACAGATACGCAGTATTTT. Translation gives CASSLEQTTDTQYF.

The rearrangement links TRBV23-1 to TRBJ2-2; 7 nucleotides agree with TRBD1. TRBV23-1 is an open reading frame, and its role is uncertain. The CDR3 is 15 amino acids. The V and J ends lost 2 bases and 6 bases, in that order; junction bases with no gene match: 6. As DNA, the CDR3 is TGCGCCAGCAGTCAACGACAGGGTGGCGCCGGGGAGCTGTTTTTT. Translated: CASSQRQGGAGELFF.

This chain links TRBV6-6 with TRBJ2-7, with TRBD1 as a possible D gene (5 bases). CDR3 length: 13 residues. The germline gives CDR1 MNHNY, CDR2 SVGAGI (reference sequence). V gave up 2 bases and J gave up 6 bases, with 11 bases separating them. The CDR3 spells CASSYLRVGEQYV. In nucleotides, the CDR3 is TGTGCCAGCAGTTACCTCAGGGTGGGCGAGCAGTACGTC.

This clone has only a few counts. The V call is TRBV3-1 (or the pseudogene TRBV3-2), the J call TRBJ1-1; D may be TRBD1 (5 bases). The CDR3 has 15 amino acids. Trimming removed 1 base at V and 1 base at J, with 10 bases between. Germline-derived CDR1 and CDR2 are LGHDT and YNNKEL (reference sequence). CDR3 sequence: CASSQGRGWNTEAFF. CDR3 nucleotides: TGTGCCAGCAGCCAAGGACGGGGGTGGAACACTGAAGCTTTCTTT.

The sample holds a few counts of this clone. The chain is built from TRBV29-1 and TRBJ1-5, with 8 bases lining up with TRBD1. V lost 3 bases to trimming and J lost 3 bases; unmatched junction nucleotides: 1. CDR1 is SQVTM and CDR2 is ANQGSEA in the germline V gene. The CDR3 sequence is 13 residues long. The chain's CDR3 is CSVETGANQPQHF. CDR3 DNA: TGCAGCGTTGAGACAGGGGCCAATCAGCCCCAGCATTTT.